This T cell receptor (beta chain) was observed in a study of response to subunit inactivated influenza vaccine. TCRdb ran MiXCR on the RT-PCR reads and lists one entry per CDR3 protein. The sample contains over 650,000 distinct CDR3 sequences, approximately 17% of which appear only once. This clonotype was seen only a few times. V lost 5 bases and J 1 base, leaving 16 bases between the germline ends. This CDR3 has 15 amino acids. From germline, CDR1 is DFQATT and CDR2 SNEGSKA (reference sequence). This receptor was identified in a man aged 50-60 years who received an inactivated influenza vaccine. The genes are TRBV20-1 and TRBJ2-3; D possibly uses TRBD1 or TRBD2 (5 bases each). The sequences come from PBMCs from blood, collected about 5 days after vaccination. CDR3: CSAVGTPGRTDTQYF. The CDR3 nucleotides read TGCAGTGCTGTTGGGACCCCGGGGCGCACAGATACGCAGTATTTT.